This TCR beta chain derives from a study of blood T cell repertoires in COVID-19. Overall study: Italy, Spain and the United States were the sources of the convalescent and acute COVID-19 samples.

TCRdb's copy holds only in-frame clones and misses some; the assay was immunoSEQ multiplex PCR. The table records about 210,000 clones, approximately 88% of them present only once. Unmatched junction bases numbered 2, after V lost 2 bases and J lost 1 base. Per the germline V gene, CDR1 is MNHEY and CDR2 is SVGAGI. The CDR3 consists of 15 residues. In terms of age and location, participants ranged from about 18 to 95 years and lived in under 30 US areas. This TCR was recovered from a man between 18 and 29 years old with acute COVID-19. V and J are TRBV6-5 and TRBJ1-3; 7 bases align to TRBD1. The specimen was PBMCs or T cells enriched from blood (not recorded which). The CDR3 loop is CASSYQGESGNTIYF. In DNA form, the CDR3 reads TGTGCCAGCAGTTACCAGGGGGAGTCTGGAAACACCATATATTTT.